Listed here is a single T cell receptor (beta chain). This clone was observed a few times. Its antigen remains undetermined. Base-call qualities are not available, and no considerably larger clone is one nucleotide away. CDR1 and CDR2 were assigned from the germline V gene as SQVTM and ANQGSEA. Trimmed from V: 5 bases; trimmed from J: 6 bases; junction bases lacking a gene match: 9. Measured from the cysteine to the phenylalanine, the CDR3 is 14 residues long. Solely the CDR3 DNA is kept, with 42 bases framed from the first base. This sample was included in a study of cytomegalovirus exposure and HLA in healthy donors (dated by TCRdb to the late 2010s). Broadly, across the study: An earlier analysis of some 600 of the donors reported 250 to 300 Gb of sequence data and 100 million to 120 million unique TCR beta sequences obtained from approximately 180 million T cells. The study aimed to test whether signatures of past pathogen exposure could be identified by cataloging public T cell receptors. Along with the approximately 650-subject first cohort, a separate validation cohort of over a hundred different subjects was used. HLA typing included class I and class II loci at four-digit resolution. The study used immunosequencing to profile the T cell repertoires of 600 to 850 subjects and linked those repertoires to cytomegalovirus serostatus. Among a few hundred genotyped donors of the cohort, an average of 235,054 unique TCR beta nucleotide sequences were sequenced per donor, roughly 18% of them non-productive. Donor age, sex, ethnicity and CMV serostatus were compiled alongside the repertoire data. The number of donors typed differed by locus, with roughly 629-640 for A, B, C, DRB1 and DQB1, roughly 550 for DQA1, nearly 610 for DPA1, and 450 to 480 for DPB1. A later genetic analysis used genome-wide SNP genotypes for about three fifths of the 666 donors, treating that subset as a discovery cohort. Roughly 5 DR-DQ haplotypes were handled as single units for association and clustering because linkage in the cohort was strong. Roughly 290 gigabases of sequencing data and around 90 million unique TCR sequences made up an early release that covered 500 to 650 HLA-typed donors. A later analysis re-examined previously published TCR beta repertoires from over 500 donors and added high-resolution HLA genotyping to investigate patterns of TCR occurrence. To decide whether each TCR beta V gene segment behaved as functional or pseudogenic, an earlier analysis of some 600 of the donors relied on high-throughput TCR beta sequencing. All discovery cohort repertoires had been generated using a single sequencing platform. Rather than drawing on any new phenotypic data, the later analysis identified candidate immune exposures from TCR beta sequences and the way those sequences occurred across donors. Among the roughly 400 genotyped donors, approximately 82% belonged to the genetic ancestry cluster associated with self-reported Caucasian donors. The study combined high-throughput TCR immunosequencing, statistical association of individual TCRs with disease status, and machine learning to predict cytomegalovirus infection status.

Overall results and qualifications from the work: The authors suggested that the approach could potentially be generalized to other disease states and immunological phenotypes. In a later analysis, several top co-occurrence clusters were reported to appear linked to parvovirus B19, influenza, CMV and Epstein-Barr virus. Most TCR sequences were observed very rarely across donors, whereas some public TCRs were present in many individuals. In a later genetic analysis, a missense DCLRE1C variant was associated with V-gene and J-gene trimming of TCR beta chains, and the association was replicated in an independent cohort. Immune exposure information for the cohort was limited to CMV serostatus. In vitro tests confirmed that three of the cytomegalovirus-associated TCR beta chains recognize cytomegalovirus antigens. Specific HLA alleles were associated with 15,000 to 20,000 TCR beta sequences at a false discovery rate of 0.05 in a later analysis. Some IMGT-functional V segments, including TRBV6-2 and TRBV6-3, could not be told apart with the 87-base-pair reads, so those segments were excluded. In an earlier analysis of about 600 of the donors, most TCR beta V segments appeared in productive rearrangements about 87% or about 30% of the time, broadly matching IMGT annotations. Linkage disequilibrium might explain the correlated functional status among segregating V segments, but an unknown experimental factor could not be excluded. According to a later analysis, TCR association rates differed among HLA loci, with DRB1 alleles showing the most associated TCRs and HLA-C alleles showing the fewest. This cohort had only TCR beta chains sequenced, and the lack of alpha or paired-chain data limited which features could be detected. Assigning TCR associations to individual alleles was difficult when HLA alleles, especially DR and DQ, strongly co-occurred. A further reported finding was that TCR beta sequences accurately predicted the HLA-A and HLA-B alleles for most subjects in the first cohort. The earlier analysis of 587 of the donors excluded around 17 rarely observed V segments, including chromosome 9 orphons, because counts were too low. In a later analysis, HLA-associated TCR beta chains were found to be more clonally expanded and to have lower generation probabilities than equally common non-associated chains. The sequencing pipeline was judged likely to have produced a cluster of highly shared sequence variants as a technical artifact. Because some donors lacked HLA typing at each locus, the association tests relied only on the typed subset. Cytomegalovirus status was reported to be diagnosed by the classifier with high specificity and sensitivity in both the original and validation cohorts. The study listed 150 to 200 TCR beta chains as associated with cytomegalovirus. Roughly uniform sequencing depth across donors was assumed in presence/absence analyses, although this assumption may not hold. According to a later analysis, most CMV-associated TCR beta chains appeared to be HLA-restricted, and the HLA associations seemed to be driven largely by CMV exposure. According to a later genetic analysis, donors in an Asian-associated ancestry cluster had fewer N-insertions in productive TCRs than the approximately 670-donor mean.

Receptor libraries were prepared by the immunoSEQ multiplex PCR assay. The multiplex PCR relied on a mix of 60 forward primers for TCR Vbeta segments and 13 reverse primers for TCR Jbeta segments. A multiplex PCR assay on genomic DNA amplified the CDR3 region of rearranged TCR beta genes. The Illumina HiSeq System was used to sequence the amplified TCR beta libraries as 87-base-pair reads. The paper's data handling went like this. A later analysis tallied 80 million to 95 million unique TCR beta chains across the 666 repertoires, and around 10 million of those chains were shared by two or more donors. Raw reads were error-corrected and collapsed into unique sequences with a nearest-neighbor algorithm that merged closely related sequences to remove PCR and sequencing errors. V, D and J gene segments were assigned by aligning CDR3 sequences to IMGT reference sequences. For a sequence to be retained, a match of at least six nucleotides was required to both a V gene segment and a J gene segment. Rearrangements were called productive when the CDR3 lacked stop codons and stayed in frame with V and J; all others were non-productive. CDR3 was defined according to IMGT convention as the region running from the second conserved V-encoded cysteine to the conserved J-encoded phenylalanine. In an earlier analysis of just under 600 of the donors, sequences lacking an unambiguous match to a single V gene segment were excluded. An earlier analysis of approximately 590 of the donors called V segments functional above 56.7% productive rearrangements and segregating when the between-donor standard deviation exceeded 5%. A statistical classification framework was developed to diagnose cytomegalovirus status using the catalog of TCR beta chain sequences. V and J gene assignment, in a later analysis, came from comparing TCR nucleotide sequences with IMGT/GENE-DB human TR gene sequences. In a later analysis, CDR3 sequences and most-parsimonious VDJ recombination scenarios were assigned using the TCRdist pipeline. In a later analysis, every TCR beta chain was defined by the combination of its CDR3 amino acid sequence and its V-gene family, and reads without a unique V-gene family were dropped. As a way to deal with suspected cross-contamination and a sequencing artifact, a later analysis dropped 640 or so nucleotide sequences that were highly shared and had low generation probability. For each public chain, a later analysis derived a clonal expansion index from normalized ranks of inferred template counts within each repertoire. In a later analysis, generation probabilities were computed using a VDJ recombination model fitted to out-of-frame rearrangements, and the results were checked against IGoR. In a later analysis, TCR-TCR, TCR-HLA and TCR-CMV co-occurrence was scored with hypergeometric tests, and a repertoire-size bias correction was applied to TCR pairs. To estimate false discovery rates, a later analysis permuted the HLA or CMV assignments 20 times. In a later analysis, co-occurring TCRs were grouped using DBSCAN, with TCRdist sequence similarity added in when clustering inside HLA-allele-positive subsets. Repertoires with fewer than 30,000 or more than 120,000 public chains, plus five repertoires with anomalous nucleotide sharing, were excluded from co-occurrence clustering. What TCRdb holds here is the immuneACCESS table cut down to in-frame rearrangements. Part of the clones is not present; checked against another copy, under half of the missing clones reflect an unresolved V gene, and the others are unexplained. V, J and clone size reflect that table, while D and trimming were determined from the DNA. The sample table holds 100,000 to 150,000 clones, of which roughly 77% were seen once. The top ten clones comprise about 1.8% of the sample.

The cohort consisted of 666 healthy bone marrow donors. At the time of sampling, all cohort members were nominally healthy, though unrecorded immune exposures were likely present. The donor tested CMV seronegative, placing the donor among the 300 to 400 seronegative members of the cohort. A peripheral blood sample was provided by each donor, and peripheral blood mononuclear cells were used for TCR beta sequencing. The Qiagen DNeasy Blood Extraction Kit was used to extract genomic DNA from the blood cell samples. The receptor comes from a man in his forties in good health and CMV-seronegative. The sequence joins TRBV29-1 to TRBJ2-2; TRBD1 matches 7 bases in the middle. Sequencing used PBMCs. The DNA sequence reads TGCAGCGTTAGGTCTAAAACAGGGGCCGGGGAGCTGTTTTTT. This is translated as CSVRSKTGAGELFF.